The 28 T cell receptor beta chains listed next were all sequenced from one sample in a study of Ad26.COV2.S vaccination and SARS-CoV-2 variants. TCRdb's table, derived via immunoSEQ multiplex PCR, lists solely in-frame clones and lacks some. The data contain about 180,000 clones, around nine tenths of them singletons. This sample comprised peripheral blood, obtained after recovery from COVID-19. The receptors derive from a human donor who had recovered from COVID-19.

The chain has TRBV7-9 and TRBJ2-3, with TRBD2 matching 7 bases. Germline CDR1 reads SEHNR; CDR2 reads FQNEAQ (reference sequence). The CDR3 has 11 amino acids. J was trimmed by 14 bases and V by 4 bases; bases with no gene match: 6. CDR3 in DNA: TGTGCCAGCAGCTGGCGGGAGAGGGTGTATTTT. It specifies CASSWRERVYF.

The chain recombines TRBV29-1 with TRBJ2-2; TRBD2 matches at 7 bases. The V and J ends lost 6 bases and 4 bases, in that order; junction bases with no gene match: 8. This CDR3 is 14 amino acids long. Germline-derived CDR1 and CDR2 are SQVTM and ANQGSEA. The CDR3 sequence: CSVVSSGSTGELFF. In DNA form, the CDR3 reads TGCAGCGTAGTTTCTAGCGGCAGCACCGGGGAGCTGTTTTTT.

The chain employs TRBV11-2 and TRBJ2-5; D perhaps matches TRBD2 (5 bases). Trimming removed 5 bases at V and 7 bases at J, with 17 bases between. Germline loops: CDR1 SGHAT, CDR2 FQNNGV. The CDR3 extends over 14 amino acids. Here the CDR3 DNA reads TGTGCCAGCAGCCGCGGGCCCATAGTTGGGACCCAGTACTTC. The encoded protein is CASSRGPIVGTQYF.

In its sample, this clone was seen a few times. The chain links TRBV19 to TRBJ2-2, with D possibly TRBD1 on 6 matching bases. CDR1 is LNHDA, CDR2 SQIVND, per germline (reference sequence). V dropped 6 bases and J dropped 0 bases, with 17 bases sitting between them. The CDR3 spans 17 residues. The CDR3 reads CASSEIWTDANTGELFF. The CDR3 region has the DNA TGTGCCAGTAGCGAAATCTGGACAGACGCGAACACCGGGGAGCTGTTTTTT.

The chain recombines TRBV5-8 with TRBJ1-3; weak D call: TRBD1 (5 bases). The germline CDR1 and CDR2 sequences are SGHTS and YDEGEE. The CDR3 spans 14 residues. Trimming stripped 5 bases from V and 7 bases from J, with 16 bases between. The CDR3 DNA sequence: TGTGCCAGCAGAAAAGGGGAATTCGTGAACACCATATATTTT. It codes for CASRKGEFVNTIYF. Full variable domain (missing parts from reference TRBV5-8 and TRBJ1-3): EAGVTQSPTHLIKTRGQQATLRCSPISGHTSVYWYQQALGLGLQFLLWYDEGEERNRGNFPPRFSGRQFPNYSSELNVNALELEDSALYLCASRKGEFVNTIYFGEGSWLTVV.

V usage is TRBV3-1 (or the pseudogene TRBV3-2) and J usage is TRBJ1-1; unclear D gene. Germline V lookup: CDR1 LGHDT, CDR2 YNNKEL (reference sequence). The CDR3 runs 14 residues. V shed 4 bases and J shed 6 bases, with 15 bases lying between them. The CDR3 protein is CASSPVVRPAEAFF. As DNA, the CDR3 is TGTGCCAGCAGCCCGGTGGTCCGACCAGCTGAAGCTTTCTTT.

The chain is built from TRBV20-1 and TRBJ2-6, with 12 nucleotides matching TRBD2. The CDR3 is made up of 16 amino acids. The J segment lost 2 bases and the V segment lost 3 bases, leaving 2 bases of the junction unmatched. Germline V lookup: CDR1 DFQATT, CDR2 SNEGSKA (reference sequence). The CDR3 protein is CSASPSGGAGANVLTF. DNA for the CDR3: TGCAGTGCTAGTCCTAGCGGGGGGGCTGGGGCCAACGTCCTGACTTTC.

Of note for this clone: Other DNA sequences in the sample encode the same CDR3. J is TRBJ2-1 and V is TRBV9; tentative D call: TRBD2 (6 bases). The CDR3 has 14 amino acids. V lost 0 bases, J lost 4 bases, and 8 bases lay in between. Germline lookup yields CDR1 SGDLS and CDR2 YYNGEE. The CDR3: CASSVASGYNEQFF. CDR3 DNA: TGTGCCAGCAGCGTAGCGAGCGGGTACAATGAGCAGTTCTTC.

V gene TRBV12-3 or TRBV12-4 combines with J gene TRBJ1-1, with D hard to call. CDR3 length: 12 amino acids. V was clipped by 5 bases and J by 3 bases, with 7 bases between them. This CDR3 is CASSRIYTEAFF. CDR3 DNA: TGTGCCAGCAGTCGAATATACACTGAAGCTTTCTTT.

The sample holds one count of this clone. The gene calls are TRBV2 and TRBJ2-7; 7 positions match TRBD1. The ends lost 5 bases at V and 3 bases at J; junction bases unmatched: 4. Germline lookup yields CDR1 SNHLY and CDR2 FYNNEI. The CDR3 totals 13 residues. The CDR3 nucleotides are TGTGCCAGCAGTCCTTACAGGGGCTACGAGCAGTACTTC. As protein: CASSPYRGYEQYF.

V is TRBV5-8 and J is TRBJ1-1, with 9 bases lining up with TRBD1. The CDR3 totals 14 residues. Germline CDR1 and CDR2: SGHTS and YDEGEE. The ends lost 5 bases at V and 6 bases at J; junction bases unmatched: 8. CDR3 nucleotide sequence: TGTGCCAGCAGACCAGGGACAGGGATGTCTGAAGCTTTCTTT. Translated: CASRPGTGMSEAFF.

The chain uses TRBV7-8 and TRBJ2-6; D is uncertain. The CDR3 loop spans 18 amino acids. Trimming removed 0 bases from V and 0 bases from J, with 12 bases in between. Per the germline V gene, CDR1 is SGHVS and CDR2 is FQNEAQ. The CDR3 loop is CASSLADGRLSGANVLTF. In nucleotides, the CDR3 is TGTGCCAGCAGCTTAGCGGACGGAAGACTCTCTGGGGCCAACGTCCTGACTTTC. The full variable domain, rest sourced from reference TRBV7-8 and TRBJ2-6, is GAGVSQSPRYKVAKRGQDVALRCDPISGHVSLFWYQQALGQGPEFLTYFQNEAQLDKSGLPSDRFFAERPEGSVSTLKIQRTQQEDSAVYLCASSLADGRLSGANVLTFGAGSRLTVL.

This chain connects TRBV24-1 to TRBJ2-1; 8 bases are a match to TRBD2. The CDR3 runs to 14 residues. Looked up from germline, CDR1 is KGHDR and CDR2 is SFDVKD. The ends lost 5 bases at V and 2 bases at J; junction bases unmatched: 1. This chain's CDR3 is CATSAGGAYNEQFF. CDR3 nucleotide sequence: TGTGCCACCAGTGCCGGGGGGGCCTACAATGAGCAGTTCTTC.

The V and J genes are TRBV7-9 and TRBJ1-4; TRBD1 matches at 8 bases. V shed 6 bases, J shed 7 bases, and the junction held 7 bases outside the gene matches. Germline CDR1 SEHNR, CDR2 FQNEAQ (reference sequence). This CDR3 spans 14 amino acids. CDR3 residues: CASRPQGAGEKLFF. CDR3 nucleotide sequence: TGTGCCAGCAGGCCTCAGGGGGCAGGTGAAAAACTGTTTTTT.

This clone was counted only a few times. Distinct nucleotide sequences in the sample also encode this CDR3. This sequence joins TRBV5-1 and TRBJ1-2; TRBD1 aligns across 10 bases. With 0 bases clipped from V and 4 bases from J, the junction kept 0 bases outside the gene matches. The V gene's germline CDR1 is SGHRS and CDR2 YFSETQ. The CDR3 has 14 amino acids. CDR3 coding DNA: TGCGCCAGCAGCTTGGGGGACAGGGGCTATGGCTACACCTTC. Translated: CASSLGDRGYGYTF.

CDR3 sequence (DNA): TGTGCCAGCAGCGCGGACAGGGCCGAGCAGTACTTC. This sequence encodes CASSADRAEQYF. The chain recombines TRBV6-6 with TRBJ2-7, with 8 bases lining up with TRBD1. V shed 6 bases and J 6 bases; nucleotides not matched to a gene: 4. The CDR3 spans 12 residues. Germline assignment: CDR1 MNHNY and CDR2 SVGAGI (reference sequence).

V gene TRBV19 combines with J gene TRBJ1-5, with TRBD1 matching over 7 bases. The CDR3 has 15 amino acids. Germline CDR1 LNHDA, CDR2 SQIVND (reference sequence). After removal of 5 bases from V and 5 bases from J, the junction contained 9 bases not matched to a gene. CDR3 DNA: TGTGCCAGTAGTTTTACCGGGACAGTTTATCAGCCCCAGCATTTT. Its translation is CASSFTGTVYQPQHF.

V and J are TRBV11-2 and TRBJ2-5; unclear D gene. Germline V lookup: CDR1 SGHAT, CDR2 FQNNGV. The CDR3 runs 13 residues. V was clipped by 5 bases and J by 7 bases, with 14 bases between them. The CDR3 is CASSLAPVGTQYF. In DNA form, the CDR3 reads TGTGCCAGCAGCCTGGCCCCGGTGGGGACCCAGTACTTC.

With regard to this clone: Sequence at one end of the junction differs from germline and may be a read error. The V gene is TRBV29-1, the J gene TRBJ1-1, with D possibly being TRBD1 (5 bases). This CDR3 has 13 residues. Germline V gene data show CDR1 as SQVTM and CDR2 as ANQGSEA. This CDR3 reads CSVTERVQGGRLF. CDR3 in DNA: TGCAGCGTAACAGAGCGTGTGCAGGGCGGTAGGCTCTTT.

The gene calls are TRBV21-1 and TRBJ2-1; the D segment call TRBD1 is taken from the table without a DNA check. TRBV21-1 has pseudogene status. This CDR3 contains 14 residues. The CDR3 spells CASSKGGLYNEQFF. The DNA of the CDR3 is TGTGCCAGCAGCAAAGGGGGCCTCTACAATGAGCAGTTCTTC.

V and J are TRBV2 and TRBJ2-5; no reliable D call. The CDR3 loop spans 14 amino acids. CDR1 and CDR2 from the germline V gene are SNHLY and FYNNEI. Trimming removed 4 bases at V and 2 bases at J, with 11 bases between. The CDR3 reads CASSGVERQETQYF. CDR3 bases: TGTGCCAGCAGTGGGGTGGAGAGACAAGAGACCCAGTACTTC.

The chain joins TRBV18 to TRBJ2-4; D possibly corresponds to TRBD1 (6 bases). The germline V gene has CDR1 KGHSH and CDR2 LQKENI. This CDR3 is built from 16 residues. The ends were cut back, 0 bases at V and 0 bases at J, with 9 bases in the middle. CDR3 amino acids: CASSPPQGLAKNIQYF. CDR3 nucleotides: TGTGCCAGCTCACCACCGCAGGGGCTAGCCAAAAACATTCAGTACTTC.

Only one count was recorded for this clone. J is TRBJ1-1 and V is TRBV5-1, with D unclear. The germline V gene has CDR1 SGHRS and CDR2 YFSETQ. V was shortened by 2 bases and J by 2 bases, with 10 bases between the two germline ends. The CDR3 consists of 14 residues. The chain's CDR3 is CASSFSTANTEAFF. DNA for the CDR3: TGCGCCAGCAGCTTTTCTACAGCTAACACTGAAGCTTTCTTT.

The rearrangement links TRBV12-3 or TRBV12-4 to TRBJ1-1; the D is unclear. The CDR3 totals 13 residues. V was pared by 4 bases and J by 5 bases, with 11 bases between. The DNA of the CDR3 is TGTGCCAGCAGTTACTTCAAAGGGACTGAAGCTTTCTTT. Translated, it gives CASSYFKGTEAFF.

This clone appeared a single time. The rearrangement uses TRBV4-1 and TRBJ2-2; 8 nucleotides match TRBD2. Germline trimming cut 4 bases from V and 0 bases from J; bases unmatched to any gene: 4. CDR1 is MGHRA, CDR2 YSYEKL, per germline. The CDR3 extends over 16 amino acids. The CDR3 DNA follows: TGCGCCAGCAGCCGCCATAGCGGGACGAACACCGGGGAGCTGTTTTTT. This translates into CASSRHSGTNTGELFF.

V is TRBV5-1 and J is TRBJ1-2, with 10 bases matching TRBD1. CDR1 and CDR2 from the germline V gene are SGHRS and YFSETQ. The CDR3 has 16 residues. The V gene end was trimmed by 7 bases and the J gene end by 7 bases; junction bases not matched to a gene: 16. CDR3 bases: TGCGCCAGCTCAGATTTCCCGGGACAGGGGTTAAGTGGCTACACCTTC. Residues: CASSDFPGQGLSGYTF.

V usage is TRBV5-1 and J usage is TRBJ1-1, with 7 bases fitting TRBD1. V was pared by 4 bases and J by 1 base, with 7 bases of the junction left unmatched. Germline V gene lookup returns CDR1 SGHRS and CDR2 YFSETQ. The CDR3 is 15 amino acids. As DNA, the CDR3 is TGCGCCAGCAGCGTCGCCGGGACAGAGAACACTGAAGCTTTCTTT. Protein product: CASSVAGTENTEAFF.

The CDR3 DNA follows: TGTGCCAGCAGCGCAAACTCCGGGACTAGCCTCTACAATGAGCAGTTCTTC. Translated, it gives CASSANSGTSLYNEQFF. The rearrangement links TRBV5-6 to TRBJ2-1, with 9 bases matching TRBD2. This CDR3 contains 17 residues. Per germline, CDR1 SGHDT and CDR2 YYEEEE. With 4 bases clipped from V and 3 bases from J, the junction kept 11 bases outside the gene matches.